This T cell receptor (beta chain) was sequenced during a study of T cell responses to AZD1222 COVID-19 vaccine. Data came from immunoSEQ multiplex PCR; TCRdb stores just in-frame clones and leaves some out. The sample includes roughly 140,000 clones, about nine tenths of them seen just once. V was trimmed by 0 bases and J by 6 bases, leaving 12 bases between them. Germline V gene sequence: CDR1 LNHDA, CDR2 SQIVND (reference sequence). The length of the CDR3 is 15 residues. V is TRBV19 and J is TRBJ1-5, with D perhaps matching TRBD1 (5 bases). Specimen: peripheral blood, collected 28 days after the second AZD1222 dose. The origin of this receptor is an adult who received the AZD1222 COVID-19 vaccine. CDR3 loop: CASSIDGRGAQPQHF. The CDR3 region has the DNA TGTGCCAGTAGTATAGACGGGAGGGGCGCTCAGCCCCAGCATTTT.